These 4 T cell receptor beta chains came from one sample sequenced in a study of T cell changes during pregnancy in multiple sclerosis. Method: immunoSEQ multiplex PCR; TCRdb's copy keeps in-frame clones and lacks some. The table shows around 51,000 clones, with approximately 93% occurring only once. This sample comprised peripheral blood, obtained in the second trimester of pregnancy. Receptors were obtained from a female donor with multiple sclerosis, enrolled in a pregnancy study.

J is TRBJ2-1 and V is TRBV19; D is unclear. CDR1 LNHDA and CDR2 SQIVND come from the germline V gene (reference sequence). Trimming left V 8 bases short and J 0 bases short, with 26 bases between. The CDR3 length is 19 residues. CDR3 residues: CASRLRYNYYLSSYNEQFF. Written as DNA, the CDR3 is TGTGCCAGTCGCTTAAGGTATAACTATTACCTTAGCTCCTACAATGAGCAGTTCTTC.

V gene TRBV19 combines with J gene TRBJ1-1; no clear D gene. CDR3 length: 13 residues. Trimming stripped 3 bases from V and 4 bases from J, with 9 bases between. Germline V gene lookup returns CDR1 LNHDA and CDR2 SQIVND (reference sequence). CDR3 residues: CASSIRAGTEAFF. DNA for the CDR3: TGTGCCAGTAGTATCCGGGCGGGCACTGAAGCTTTCTTT.

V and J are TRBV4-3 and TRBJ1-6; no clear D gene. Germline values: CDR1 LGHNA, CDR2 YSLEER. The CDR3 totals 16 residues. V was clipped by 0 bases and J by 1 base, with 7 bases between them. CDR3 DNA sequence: TGCGCCAGCAGCCAAGATCGGTATTCCTATAATTCACCCCTCCACTTT. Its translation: CASSQDRYSYNSPLHF.

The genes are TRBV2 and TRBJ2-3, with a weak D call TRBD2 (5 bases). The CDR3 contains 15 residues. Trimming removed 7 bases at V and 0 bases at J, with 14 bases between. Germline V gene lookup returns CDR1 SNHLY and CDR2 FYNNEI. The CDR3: CASNLRGGSTDTQYF. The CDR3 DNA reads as TGTGCCAGCAATTTGCGCGGCGGGAGCACAGATACGCAGTATTTT. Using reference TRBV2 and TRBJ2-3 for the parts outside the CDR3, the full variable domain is EPEVTQTPSHQVTQMGQEVILRCVPISNHLYFYWYRQILGQKVEFLVSFYNNEISEKSEIFDDQFSVERPDGSNFTLKIRSTKLEDSAMYFCASNLRGGSTDTQYFGPGTRLTVL.